The clone carrying this TCR beta chain was seen only a few times. Its antigen is not identified. A patient was excluded if there was uncontrolled infection, other autoimmune disease, pregnancy or lactation. These data are taken from a study of T cells in Graves' hyperthyroidism and ophthalmopathy. Turning to the study itself: Peripheral blood draws took place at initial diagnosis, ahead of any treatment.

Amplification of TCR beta CDR3 regions used RNA as the template. The HTBI primer set served for first-round RT-PCR of the TCR CDR3. TCRdb fed the multiplex PCR reads into MiXCR, producing one record per CDR3 protein. The sample has hundreds of thousands of distinct CDR3 sequences; 20% are singletons. Findings and caveats of the study: Ophthalmopathy onset followed model prediction by a median around six months.

The source material was blood. This clonotype originated in a man aged 35-49 years with Graves' ophthalmopathy.

This chain's CDR3 is CASSFPGLAGGFYQETQYF. CDR3 sequence (DNA): TGTGCCAGCAGCTTCCCGGGACTAGCGGGGGGCTTTTACCAAGAGACCCAGTACTTC. The chain links TRBV7-9 to TRBJ2-5; 15 bases line up with TRBD2. J lost 0 bases, V lost 3 bases, and 8 bases had no gene match. CDR1 and CDR2 from the germline V gene are SEHNR and FQNEAQ (reference sequence). This CDR3 is 19 amino acids long. The full variable domain, rest sourced from reference TRBV7-9 and TRBJ2-5, is DTGVSQNPRHKITKRGQNVTFRCDPISEHNRLYWYRQTLGQGPEFLTYFQNEAQLEKSRLLSDRFSAERPKGSFSTLEIQRTEQGDSAMYLCASSFPGLAGGFYQETQYFGPGTRLLVL.